This record looks at one TCR beta chain sequence and its context. This clonotype occurred once. The antigen this receptor binds is unknown. Per-base quality was not reported, and no clone a single base away is much larger than it. One read amounts to weak evidence. Library preparation was by PCR. These reads were obtained on an Illumina HiSeq 2500. TCR libraries were prepared with molecular barcoding, using unique molecular identifiers to normalize TCRbeta repertoire quantification. The public reads were reanalyzed by TCRdb: fastp trimming at Q25, MiXCR alignment, in-frame beta chains only. Rows with a matching CDR3 protein are joined into one entry that keeps the most common DNA and genes. The sample table shows 150,000 to 200,000 distinct CDR3 sequences, and 13% to 15% are seen once. The ten largest clones take up roughly an eighth of the sample. This specimen comes from a study of T-cell reconstitution after alpha-beta-depleted transplantation in children listed by TCRdb under 2016. At the level of the whole study: The study quantitatively tracked T-cell immune reconstitution after TCRalphabeta/CD19-depleted allogeneic hematopoietic cell transplantation in children using TCR repertoire profiling.

For CDR1 and CDR2, the germline V gene (reference sequence) lists DFQATT and SNEGSKA. V ends up 5 bases short and J 10 bases short, with an unmatched junction base count of 9. The CDR3 contains 13 residues, cysteine and phenylalanine counted. Of the read, only the CDR3 DNA is kept; its 39 bases are in frame from base 1. This TCR was sampled from a human donor who donated a stem cell graft to a child with acute lymphoblastic leukemia. This material consisted of PBMCs from the stem cell graft donor, taken from the stem cell graft. Recombination joined TRBV20-1 with TRBJ2-1, with 9 junctional bases fitting TRBD2. At the DNA level, the sequence is TGCAGTGCTTTGCTAGCGGGGATCAACGAGCAGTTCTTC. The resulting protein is CSALLAGINEQFF.